This passage covers 8 T cell receptor beta chains from one sample sequenced in a study of cytomegalovirus exposure and HLA in healthy donors. PCR primers comprised 60 Vbeta and 13 Jbeta primers. The repertoire was sequenced with immunoSEQ multiplex PCR; TCRdb's copy has only in-frame clones and lacks some. The sample gives 200,000 or so clones, more than 70% of which show up once; 1.3% is in the top ten. The sample comprised PBMCs. The receptors originated from a human donor in good health.

The V gene is TRBV7-9, the J gene TRBJ2-1; the match to TRBD2 covers 10 bases. This CDR3 has 15 amino acids. The ends lost 5 bases at V and 5 bases at J; junction bases unmatched: 6. Germline lookup yields CDR1 SEHNR and CDR2 FQNEAQ (reference sequence). CDR3: CASSERTSGNNEQFF. CDR3 DNA: TGTGCCAGCAGCGAGAGGACTAGCGGAAACAATGAGCAGTTCTTC.

This chain joins TRBV10-2 and TRBJ1-4; 10 bases match TRBD1. Germline V gene data show CDR1 as WSHSY and CDR2 as SAAADI. The V and J ends lost 3 bases and 6 bases, in that order; junction bases with no gene match: 7. This CDR3 has 16 amino acids. CDR3 region: CASSDRDRGLDEKLFF. DNA of the CDR3: TGCGCCAGCAGTGATCGAGACAGGGGGCTGGATGAAAAACTGTTTTTT.

CDR3 nucleotides: TGTGCCTGGACCCCCGGACAGCATAGCAATCAGCCCCAGCATTTT. It yields the protein CAWTPGQHSNQPQHF. The V call is TRBV30, the J call TRBJ1-5, with a possible D match to TRBD1 (6 bases). The CDR3 contains 15 residues. Deletions cut 4 bases from V and 0 bases from J, with 13 bases between. The V gene's germline CDR1 is GTSNPN and CDR2 SVGIG (reference sequence).

The chain employs TRBV19 and TRBJ2-4; TRBD2 matches 8 bases. Germline lookup yields CDR1 LNHDA and CDR2 SQIVND (reference sequence). CDR3 size: 19 residues. Trimming took 4 bases from V and 1 from J; bases not matched to a gene: 15. CDR3 coding DNA: TGTGCCAGTAGTACTGGACTAGCTGTCGGGTTAGTGGCCAAAAACATTCAGTACTTC. It translates to CASSTGLAVGLVAKNIQYF.

J is TRBJ1-1 and V is TRBV19; D gene uncertain. V was pared by 4 bases and J by 4 bases, with 13 bases between. The germline V gene encodes CDR1 LNHDA and CDR2 SQIVND (reference sequence). CDR3 length equals 14 residues. CDR3 region: CASSNRARSTEAFF. The CDR3 region has the DNA TGTGCCAGTAGTAACCGAGCCAGGTCCACTGAAGCTTTCTTT.

This chain joins TRBV19 and TRBJ1-2, with D maybe TRBD1 (6 bases). Deletions cut 10 bases from V and 6 bases from J, with 12 bases between. The CDR3 covers 11 residues. Per germline, CDR1 LNHDA and CDR2 SQIVND (reference sequence). The CDR3 nucleotides are TGTGCCACCCTGGACAGCGATGGCTACACCTTC. Its translation: CATLDSDGYTF.

V gene TRBV7-9 combines with J gene TRBJ1-2, with D tentatively TRBD1 (6 bases). CDR3 length equals 16 residues. Germline CDR1 is SEHNR and CDR2 is FQNEAQ (reference sequence). The germline V and J ends were trimmed by 5 bases and 4 bases, with 20 bases remaining between them. Here the CDR3 reads CASSPGQNNPGYGYTF. As DNA, the CDR3 is TGTGCCAGCAGCCCGGGACAAAATAACCCAGGCTATGGCTACACCTTC.

The chain is built from TRBV29-1 and TRBJ2-7; 13 bases align to TRBD2. The CDR3 is 19 residues long. Germline trimming cut 2 bases from V and 7 bases from J; bases unmatched to any gene: 20. Germline V gene data show CDR1 as SQVTM and CDR2 as ANQGSEA. CDR3 region: CSVEIPGLAGLGDSREQYF. The CDR3, as DNA: TGCAGCGTTGAAATCCCGGGACTAGCGGGGCTCGGGGATAGTAGGGAGCAGTACTTC.